This T cell receptor beta chain was sequenced during a study of T-cell reconstitution after alpha-beta-depleted transplantation in children. Unique molecular identifiers tagged the TCRbeta library. In TCRdb, the PCR reads were re-called with MiXCR into one record per CDR3 protein. The sample lists around 530,000 distinct CDR3 sequences; approximately 32% were seen once. This CDR3 has 14 amino acids. The germline V and J ends were trimmed by 3 bases and 1 base, with 6 bases remaining between them. The source material was PBMCs from the stem cell graft donor, sampled from the stem cell graft. The rearrangement joins TRBV12-3 or TRBV12-4 to TRBJ1-4; D is ambiguous. The sequence was collected from a human donor who donated a stem cell graft to a child with aplastic anemia. The DNA for the CDR3 is TGTGCCAGCAGTTTGCCCCTAACTAATGAAAAACTGTTTTTT. Residues: CASSLPLTNEKLFF.